What follows describes a single T cell receptor (beta chain). Its target is not known. Primers: 60 Vbeta forward and 13 Jbeta reverse. Measured with immunoSEQ multiplex PCR; TCRdb has only the in-frame clones, and not every one. Here the sample spans around 70,000 clones, 80% to 90% being singletons. The germline V and J ends were trimmed by 1 base and 4 bases, with 17 bases remaining between them. Per germline, CDR1 SGHVS and CDR2 FNYEAQ. The CDR3 spans 16 residues. The sample is drawn from a study of cytomegalovirus exposure and HLA in healthy donors. Study background: Among the approximately 370 donors who were genotyped, roughly 85% fell in the genetic ancestry cluster that is associated with self-reported Caucasian donors.

Study observations and caveats: Highest at DRB1 and lowest at HLA-C, TCR association rates differed among HLA loci in a later analysis. Versus the roughly 670-donor mean, an Asian-associated ancestry cluster reportedly showed fewer N-insertions in a later analysis. Some highly shared sequence variants likely arose as a pipeline artifact.

The chain has TRBV7-6 and TRBJ2-7, with D possibly matching TRBD1 (5 bases). The receptor comes from a human donor in good health. Sequenced input: PBMCs. The CDR3 nucleotides are TGTGCCAGCAGCTTAGGCGGCAGGGTCGGGCAATACGAGCAGTACTTC. Its protein product is CASSLGGRVGQYEQYF.